This T cell receptor beta chain emerged from a study of identical twins. Whole-study results and caveats: Cross-sectional statistical analysis was relied on for the conclusions, without the same donors being followed.

Turning to this clonotype: Its antigen is not identified.

With template switching, a universal primer site was added, and the cDNA carried unique molecular identifiers. TCRdb re-called the 5' RACE reads with MiXCR, one entry per CDR3 protein. This table holds 700,000 or so distinct CDR3 sequences, 8.5% to 9.5% found once. Everyone who gave samples was a healthy Caucasian. Germline lookup yields CDR1 SGHVS and CDR2 FQNEAQ. V lost 0 bases to trimming and J lost 2 bases, with 15 bases between them. The length of the CDR3 is 17 residues. In addition, the sample was reused for a study of yellow fever vaccine responses in identical twins.

This TCR came from a woman under 30 in good health. Sequencing was carried out using PBMCs. J is TRBJ2-3 and V is TRBV7-8, with D possibly TRBD2 on 5 matching bases. In nucleotides, the CDR3 is TGTGCCAGCAGCTTAGCACAACTAGGGCCCACCACAGATACGCAGTATTTT. Translation gives CASSLAQLGPTTDTQYF.